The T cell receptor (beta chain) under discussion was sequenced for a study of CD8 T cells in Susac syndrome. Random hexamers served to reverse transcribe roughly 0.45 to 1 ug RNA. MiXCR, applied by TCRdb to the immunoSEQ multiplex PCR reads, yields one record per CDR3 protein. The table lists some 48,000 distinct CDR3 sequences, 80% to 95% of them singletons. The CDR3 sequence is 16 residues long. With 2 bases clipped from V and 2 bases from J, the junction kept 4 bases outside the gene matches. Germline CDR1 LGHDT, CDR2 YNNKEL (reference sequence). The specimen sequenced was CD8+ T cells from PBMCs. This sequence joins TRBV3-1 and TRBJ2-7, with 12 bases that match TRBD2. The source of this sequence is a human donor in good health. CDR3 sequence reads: CASSQRRLAGAYEQYF. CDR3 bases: TGTGCCAGCAGCCAACGCCGACTAGCGGGAGCCTACGAGCAGTACTTC.